What follows describes a single TCR beta chain. The antigen is unknown. The record originates from a study of post-analysis software for immune sequencing data. Regarding the study as a whole: When compared against controls, multiple sclerosis patients showed significantly lower normalized Chao1 diversity. Included in a set of five TRBV segments more frequent in patients than controls were TRBV5-6, TRBV5-1 and TRBV20-1.

Germline CDR1 reads MNHNS; CDR2 reads SASEGT. This CDR3 has 14 amino acids. V gave up 3 bases and J gave up 13 bases, with 19 bases separating them. Tagging with unique molecular identifiers was a feature of the TCR beta cDNA libraries. TCRdb independently ran MiXCR on the PCR reads; one entry per CDR3 protein. Among roughly 570,000 distinct CDR3 sequences, around 31% were seen once, and the ten largest hold less than 6%. The sequence was obtained from a girl aged 2-17 years with multiple sclerosis. The chain links TRBV6-1 to TRBJ2-1; D might be TRBD2 (6 bases). Sequencing was carried out using blood. CDR3 DNA sequence: TGTGCCAGCAGTGAGTGGGGGGACCAAGAGACCCAGTTCTTC. Residues: CASSEWGDQETQFF.